A single sample is the source of the 13 T cell receptor beta chains below, sequenced in a study of CXCR3-negative and CXCR3-positive naive CD8 T cells. Their antigens are not known. Via 5' RACE with UMI labels, TRB cDNA libraries were prepared. From its re-call of the 5' RACE reads, TCRdb lists each CDR3 protein once, without DNA. This specimen shows roughly 7,000 distinct CDR3 sequences; the ten leading clones hold 1.5% to 2%. Study-wide results and caveats: Naive cells positive for CXCR3 carried more hydrophobic TRB CDR3s than CXCR3-negative ones.

The sequenced sample was naive CXCR3+ CD8+ T cells from blood. Documented subset: CD45RO-CCR7+CD27+CD95- naive CD8+ T cells expressing CXCR3 (TNR3+). These receptors originate from a human donor in good health. Some clones in this sample may be carry-over from other donors' samples.

The J gene is TRBJ2-3, the V gene TRBV5-6. Germline CDR1 and CDR2: SGHDT and YYEEEE. CDR3 length equals 14 residues. CDR3 protein: CASSLEANTDTQYF.

This clonotype is labeled medium-sized (0.01 to 0.1%) based on frequency. The V call is TRBV6-5, the J call TRBJ2-7; the TRBD2 assignment by TCRdb is unverifiable without DNA. The germline V gene encodes CDR1 MNHEY and CDR2 SVGAGI. This CDR3 contains 16 residues. The CDR3 reads CASSSLSSGEPYEQYF.

V gene TRBV11-1 combines with J gene TRBJ2-1; the TRBD1 assignment by TCRdb is unverifiable without DNA. Germline V gene sequence: CDR1 SGHAT, CDR2 FQDESV (reference sequence). CDR3 length: 16 residues. CDR3 loop: CASSPGIGFSYNEQFF.

By frequency, this clonotype registers medium-sized. The chain combines TRBV12-3 or TRBV12-4 with TRBJ1-2; the TCRdb D gene call, TRBD1, has no DNA to confirm it. This CDR3 region has 13 residues. This CDR3 reads CASSRGKGYGYTF.

The CDR3 loop is CASSELVDEQYF. This chain joins TRBV2 and TRBJ2-7; TCRdb selects TRBD2, and the lack of DNA leaves this call unchecked. Germline V gives CDR1 SNHLY, CDR2 FYNNEI. This CDR3 region has 12 residues.

The chain combines TRBV29-1 with TRBJ2-5; TCRdb outputs TRBD1, but without DNA this stays unchecked. CDR1 is SQVTM, CDR2 ANQGSEA, per germline. The CDR3 is 15 amino acids. The CDR3 region is CSVYGERQDQETQYF.

Frequency places this clonotype as medium-sized. The V call is TRBV11-2, the J call TRBJ2-3; checking the TCRdb D call of TRBD2 is not possible without DNA. Germline values: CDR1 SGHAT, CDR2 FQNNGV. The CDR3 contains 15 residues. The CDR3 loop reads CASSPGLVGTDTQYF.

This clonotype is labeled medium-sized (0.01 to 0.1%) based on frequency. The chain combines TRBV2 with TRBJ2-1; as DNA is missing, the TRBD1 call by TCRdb cannot be tested. The CDR3 has 11 amino acids. The germline V gene encodes CDR1 SNHLY and CDR2 FYNNEI. CDR3: CGGTGGYEQFF.

According to its frequency, this clonotype is medium-sized. V and J are TRBV7-3 and TRBJ2-1; the TRBD2 assignment by TCRdb is unverifiable without DNA. Per the germline V gene, CDR1 is SGHTA and CDR2 is FQGTGA. This CDR3 is 20 amino acids long. The CDR3 spells CASSLETGPAGGLPYNEQFF.

The chain carries TRBV7-9 and TRBJ2-1; checking the TCRdb D call of TRBD2 is not possible without DNA. The V gene's germline CDR1 is SEHNR and CDR2 FQNEAQ (reference sequence). The CDR3 runs 16 residues. The CDR3 here is CASSPIAAGTYNEQFF. Complete variable domain (other parts from reference TRBV7-9 and TRBJ2-1): DTGVSQNPRHKITKRGQNVTFRCDPISEHNRLYWYRQTLGQGPEFLTYFQNEAQLEKSRLLSDRFSAERPKGSFSTLEIQRTEQGDSAMYLCASSPIAAGTYNEQFFGPGTRLTVL.

The chain recombines TRBV28 with TRBJ2-7; TCRdb returns TRBD1, unconfirmable since there is no DNA. The CDR3 is made up of 14 amino acids. The V gene's germline CDR1 is MDHEN and CDR2 SYDVKM. The CDR3 sequence is CASRPGTATYEQYF.

The chain links TRBV7-9 to TRBJ1-1; TCRdb outputs TRBD1, but without DNA this stays unchecked. Germline V CDR1 and CDR2: SEHNR, FQNEAQ (reference sequence). The CDR3 runs 15 residues. The CDR3 sequence is CASSSNRDLNTEAFF.

According to its frequency, this clonotype is medium-sized (0.01 to 0.1%). V is TRBV7-2 and J is TRBJ2-2. Germline-derived CDR1 and CDR2 are SGHTA and FQGNSA. The CDR3 has 14 amino acids. This chain's CDR3 is CASTLAGVAGELFF.